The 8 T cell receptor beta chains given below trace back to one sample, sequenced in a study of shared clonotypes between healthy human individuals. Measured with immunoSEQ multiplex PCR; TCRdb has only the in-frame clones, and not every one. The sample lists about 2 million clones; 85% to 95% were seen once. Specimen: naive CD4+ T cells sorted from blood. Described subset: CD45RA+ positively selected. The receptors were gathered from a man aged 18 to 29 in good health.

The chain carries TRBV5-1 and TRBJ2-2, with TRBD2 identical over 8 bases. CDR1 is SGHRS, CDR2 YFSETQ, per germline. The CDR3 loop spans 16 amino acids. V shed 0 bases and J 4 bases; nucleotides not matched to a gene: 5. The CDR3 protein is CASSLVPSGLTGELFF. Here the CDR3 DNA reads TGCGCCAGCAGCTTGGTGCCTAGCGGGCTCACCGGGGAGCTGTTTTTT.

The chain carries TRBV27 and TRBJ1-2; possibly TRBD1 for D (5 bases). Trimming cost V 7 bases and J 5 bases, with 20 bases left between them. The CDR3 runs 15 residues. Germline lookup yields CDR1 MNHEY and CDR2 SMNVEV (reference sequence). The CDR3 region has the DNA TGTGCCAGCACACTCACTCCGGGACTCCCTTATGGCTACACCTTC. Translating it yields CASTLTPGLPYGYTF.

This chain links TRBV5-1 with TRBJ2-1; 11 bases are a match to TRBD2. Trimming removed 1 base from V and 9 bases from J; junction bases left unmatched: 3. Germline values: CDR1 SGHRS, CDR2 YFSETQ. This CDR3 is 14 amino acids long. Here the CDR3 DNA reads TGCGCCAGCAGCTTGCCCGGGACTAGCGGTGAGCAGTTCTTC. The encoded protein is CASSLPGTSGEQFF.

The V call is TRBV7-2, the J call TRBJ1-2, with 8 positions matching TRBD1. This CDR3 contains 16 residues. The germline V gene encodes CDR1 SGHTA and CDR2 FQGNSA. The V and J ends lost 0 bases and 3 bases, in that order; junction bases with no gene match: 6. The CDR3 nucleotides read TGTGCCAGCAGCTTAGCGCTTAACAGGGGGGACTATGGCTACACCTTC. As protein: CASSLALNRGDYGYTF.

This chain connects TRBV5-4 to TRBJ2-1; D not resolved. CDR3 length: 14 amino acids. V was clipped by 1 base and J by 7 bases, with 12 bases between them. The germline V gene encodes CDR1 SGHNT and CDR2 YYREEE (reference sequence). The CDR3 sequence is CASSLRTLLNEQFF. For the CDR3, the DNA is TGTGCCAGCAGCTTGCGGACCCTTTTGAATGAGCAGTTCTTC.

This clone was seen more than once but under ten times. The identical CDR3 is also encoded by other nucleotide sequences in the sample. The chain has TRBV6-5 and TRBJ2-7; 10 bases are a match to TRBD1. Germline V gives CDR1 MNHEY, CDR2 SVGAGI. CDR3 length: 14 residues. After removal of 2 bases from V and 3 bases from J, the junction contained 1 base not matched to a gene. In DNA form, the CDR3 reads TGTGCCAGCAGTTACAGGGACAGGGGCTACGAGCAGTACTTC. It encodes CASSYRDRGYEQYF.

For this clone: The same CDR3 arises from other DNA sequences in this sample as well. CDR3 nucleotides: TGCAGTGCCACAGGGTCCTATGGCTACACCTTC. The encoded protein is CSATGSYGYTF. The chain uses TRBV20-1 and TRBJ1-2; D might be TRBD1 (6 bases). Germline V lookup: CDR1 DFQATT, CDR2 SNEGSKA (reference sequence). The V and J ends lost 6 bases and 4 bases respectively, with 9 bases between them. CDR3 size: 11 residues.

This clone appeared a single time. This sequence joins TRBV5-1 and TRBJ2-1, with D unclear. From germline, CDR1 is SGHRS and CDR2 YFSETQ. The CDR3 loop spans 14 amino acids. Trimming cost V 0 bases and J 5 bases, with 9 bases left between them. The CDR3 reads CASSLGTLDNEQFF. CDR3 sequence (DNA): TGCGCCAGCAGCTTGGGTACTCTCGACAATGAGCAGTTCTTC. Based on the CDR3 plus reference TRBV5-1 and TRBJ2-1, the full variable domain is KAGVTQTPRYLIKTRGQQVTLSCSPISGHRSVSWYQQTPGQGLQFLFEYFSETQRNKGNFPGRFSGRQFSNSRSEMNVSTLELGDSALYLCASSLGTLDNEQFFGPGTRLTVL.